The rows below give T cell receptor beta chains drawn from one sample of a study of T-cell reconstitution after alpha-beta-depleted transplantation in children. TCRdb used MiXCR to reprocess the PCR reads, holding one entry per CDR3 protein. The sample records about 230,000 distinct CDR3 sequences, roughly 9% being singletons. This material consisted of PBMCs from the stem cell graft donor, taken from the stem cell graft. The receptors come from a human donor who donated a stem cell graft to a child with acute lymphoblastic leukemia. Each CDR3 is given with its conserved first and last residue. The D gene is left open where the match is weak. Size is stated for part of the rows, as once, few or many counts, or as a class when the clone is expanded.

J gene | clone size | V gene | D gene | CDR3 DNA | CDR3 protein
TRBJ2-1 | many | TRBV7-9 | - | TGTGCCAGCAGCCGGACTGGCAATGAGCAGTTCTTC | CASSRTGNEQFF
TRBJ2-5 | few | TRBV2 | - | TGTGCCAGCAGTGTGAGGAGGTGGAGGGGTAGGGGTCAAGAGACCCAGTACTTC | CASSVRRWRGRGQETQYF
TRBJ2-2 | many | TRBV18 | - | TGTGCCAGCTCACCACCCTCGTTCACCGGGGAGCTGTTTTTT | CASSPPSFTGELFF
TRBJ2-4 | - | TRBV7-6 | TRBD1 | TGTGCCAGCAGCTTAGGACCCCGAGGGACAGGAGGGAACATTCAGTACTTC | CASSLGPRGTGGNIQYF
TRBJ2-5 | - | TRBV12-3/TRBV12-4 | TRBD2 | TGTGCCAGCACCGTAGGGGGACTAGCGGAAGAGACCCAGTACTTC | CASTVGGLAEETQYF
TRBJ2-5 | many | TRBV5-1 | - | TGCGCCAGCAGAAGAGGGGCCCCAAACCAAGAGACCCAGTACTTC | CASRRGAPNQETQYF
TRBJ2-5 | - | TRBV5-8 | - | TGTGCCAGCACCGACTCCTGGACAATCCAAGAGACCCAGTACTTC | CASTDSWTIQETQYF
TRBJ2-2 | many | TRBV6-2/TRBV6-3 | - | TGTGCCAGCACCAAGGGAACGGAGCTGTTTTTT | CASTKGTELFF
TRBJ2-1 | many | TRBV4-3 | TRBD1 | TGCGCCAGCAGCCAAAGCCTAGGACAGGGGGTCTCATCGCAGTTCTTC | CASSQSLGQGVSSQFF
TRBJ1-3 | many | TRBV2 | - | TGTGCCAGCCTCCGGGGAGTGCACGGCGCTGGAAACACCATATATTTT | CASLRGVHGAGNTIYF
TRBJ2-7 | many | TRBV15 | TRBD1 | TGTGCCACCAGCAGAGCTCCGGGACAGGGGGCCCGAGAGCAGTACTTC | CATSRAPGQGAREQYF
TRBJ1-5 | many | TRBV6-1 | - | TGTGCCAGCAGTGAAGGTGGAGCCTTAATCGAGCCCCAGCATTTT | CASSEGGALIEPQHF
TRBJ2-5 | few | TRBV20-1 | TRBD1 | TGCAGTGCTAGTCCCAGGGGGCGCTTCGGAGAGACCCAGTACTTC | CSASPRGRFGETQYF
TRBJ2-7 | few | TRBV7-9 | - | TGTGCCAGCAGCTTAGTGGGTTCCGGAGGCGGGGACGAGCAGTACTTC | CASSLVGSGGGDEQYF
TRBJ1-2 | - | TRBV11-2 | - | TGTGCCAGCAGCTTCACCGGACTTCATGGCTACACCTTC | CASSFTGLHGYTF
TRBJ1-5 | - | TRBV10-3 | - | TGTGCCATCAGTGAATTATTCTACCAGGGCAATCAGCCCCAGCATTTT | CAISELFYQGNQPQHF
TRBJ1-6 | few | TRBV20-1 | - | TGCAGTGCGCTACCACAGGGTTATAATTCACCCCTCCACTTT | CSALPQGYNSPLHF
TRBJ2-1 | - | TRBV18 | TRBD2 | TGTGCCAGCCGGGGGGGCGGCTACAATGAGCAGTTCTTC | CASRGGGYNEQFF
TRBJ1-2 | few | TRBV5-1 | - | TGCGCCAGCAGCCCTATGAATAACTATGGCTACACCTTC | CASSPMNNYGYTF
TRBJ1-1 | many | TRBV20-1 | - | TGCAGTGCTAGCGAGGCCCAGGGGTTGGGCACTGAAGCTTTCTTT | CSASEAQGLGTEAFF
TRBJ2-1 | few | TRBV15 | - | TGTGCCACCAGCAGAGATCTAGGCTGGGCAGTCTTC | CATSRDLGWAVF
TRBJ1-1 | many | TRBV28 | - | TGTGCCAGCAGTTTTGGGATGTTGAACACTGAAGCTTTCTTT | CASSFGMLNTEAFF
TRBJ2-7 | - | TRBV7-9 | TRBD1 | TGTGCCAGCAGCTCCACACCGGGACAGAAGATCTCCTACGAGCAGTACTTC | CASSSTPGQKISYEQYF
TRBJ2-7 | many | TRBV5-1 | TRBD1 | TGCGCCAGCAGCGACTCACAGGGGAACGAGCAGTACTTC | CASSDSQGNEQYF
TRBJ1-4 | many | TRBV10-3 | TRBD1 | TGTGCCACGAAGGACAGGGGGGACGAAAAACTGTTTTTT | CATKDRGDEKLFF
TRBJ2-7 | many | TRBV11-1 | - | TGTGCCAGCAGCTTAAAGGGGGTTGACTACGAGCAGTACTTC | CASSLKGVDYEQYF
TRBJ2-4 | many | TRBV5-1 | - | TGCGCCAGCAGCTTGGCCGGCTCCGGGGAGAACATTCAGTACTTC | CASSLAGSGENIQYF
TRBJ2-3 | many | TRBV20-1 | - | TGCAGTGCTAGTTCGGTGGATACGCAGTATTTT | CSASSVDTQYF
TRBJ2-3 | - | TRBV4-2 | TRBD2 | TGTGCCAGCAGCCAAGAAATCCAGGGACTAGCGCCCTCGGGGGATACGCAGTATTTT | CASSQEIQGLAPSGDTQYF
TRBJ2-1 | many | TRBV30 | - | TGTGCCCACCCGGGACAAGGAGGCCATGAGCAGTTCTTC | CAHPGQGGHEQFF
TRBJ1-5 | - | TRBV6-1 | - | TGTGCCAGCCGGGCCAGGGTAACCAATCAGCCCCAGCATTTT | CASRARVTNQPQHF
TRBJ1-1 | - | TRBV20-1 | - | TGCAGTGCTACGGACACCTACACTGAAGCTTTCTTT | CSATDTYTEAFF
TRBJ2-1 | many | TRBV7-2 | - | TGTGCCAGCAGCTTAAATGCCGGGTACAATGAGCAGTTCTTC | CASSLNAGYNEQFF
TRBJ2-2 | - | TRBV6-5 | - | TGTGCCAGCAGTTACTGGGGGCCCGGGGAGCTGTTTTTT | CASSYWGPGELFF
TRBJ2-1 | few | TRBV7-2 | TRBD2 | TGTGCCAGCAGCTTAGGCGGGGGGGTTTCCAATGAGCAGTTCTTC | CASSLGGGVSNEQFF
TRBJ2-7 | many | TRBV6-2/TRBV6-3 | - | TGTGCCAGCAGTTATATGGGGGCCGTCTCCTACGAGCAGTACTTC | CASSYMGAVSYEQYF
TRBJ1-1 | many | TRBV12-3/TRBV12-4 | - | TGTGCCAGCAGTTTATCGGCTGAAGCTTTCTTT | CASSLSAEAFF
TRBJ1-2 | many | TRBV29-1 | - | TGCAGCGTTGAATCAGGGTACAATGGCTACACCTTC | CSVESGYNGYTF
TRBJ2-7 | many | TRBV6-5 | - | TGTGCCAGCAGTACCCTAGCGAGCGAGCAGTACTTC | CASSTLASEQYF
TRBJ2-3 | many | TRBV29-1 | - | TGCAGCGTTGAAGAGTTATCAGGGCTCTCAGATACGCAGTATTTT | CSVEELSGLSDTQYF
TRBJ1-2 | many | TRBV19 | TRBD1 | TGTGCCAGTACCACGGACAGGAGAGATAACTATGGCTACACCTTC | CASTTDRRDNYGYTF
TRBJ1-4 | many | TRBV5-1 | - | TGCGCCAGCCGTAAAACAGGGAAATCTAATGAAAAACTGTTTTTT | CASRKTGKSNEKLFF
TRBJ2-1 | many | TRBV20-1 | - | TGCAGTGCCCACAGCTCCTACAATGAGCAGTTCTTC | CSAHSSYNEQFF
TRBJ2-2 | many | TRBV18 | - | TGTGCCAGCTCACCACAGACAGGGAACACCGGGGAGCTGTTTTTT | CASSPQTGNTGELFF
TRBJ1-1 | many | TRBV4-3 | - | TGCGCCAGCAGCCAAGGAATTTTGGGCACTGAAGCTTTCTTT | CASSQGILGTEAFF
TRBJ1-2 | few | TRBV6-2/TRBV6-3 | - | TGTGCCAGCAGTTACAATCCTTATGGCTACACCTTC | CASSYNPYGYTF
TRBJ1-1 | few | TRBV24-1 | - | TGTGCCACCAGTGATCACCGACGGGGAGGGTACACTGAAGCTTTCTTT | CATSDHRRGGYTEAFF
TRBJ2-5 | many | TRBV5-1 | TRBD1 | TGCGCCAGCAGCCTGGGGACAGGGCGAGAGACCCAGTACTTC | CASSLGTGRETQYF
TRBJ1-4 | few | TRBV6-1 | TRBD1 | TGTGCCAGCAGTCCCCCGGGTGCGTCCCAGGGGGGCGGACTGTTTTTT | CASSPPGASQGGGLFF
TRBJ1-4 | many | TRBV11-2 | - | TGTGCCAGCAGACGATCAGGGAATGAAAAACTGTTTTTT | CASRRSGNEKLFF
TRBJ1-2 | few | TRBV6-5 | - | TGTGCCAGCAGTTATGGAAACCACCAGGGTGGGGGCTACACCTTC | CASSYGNHQGGGYTF
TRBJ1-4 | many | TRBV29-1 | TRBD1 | TGCAGCGCGAGATCCGGGACAGTTTATGAAAAACTGTTTTTT | CSARSGTVYEKLFF
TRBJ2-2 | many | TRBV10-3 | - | TGTGCCATCTACACCGGGGAGCTGTTTTTT | CAIYTGELFF
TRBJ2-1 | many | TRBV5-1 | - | TGCGCCAGCTTTTCTCCCTTGAGTAATAGAAATGAGCAGTTCTTC | CASFSPLSNRNEQFF
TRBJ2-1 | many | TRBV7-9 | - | TGTGCCAGCAGCCCAGGGACAAACAATGAGCAGTTCTTC | CASSPGTNNEQFF
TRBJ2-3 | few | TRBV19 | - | TGTGCCAGCAGGTGGCTAAGCACAGATACGCAGTATTTT | CASRWLSTDTQYF
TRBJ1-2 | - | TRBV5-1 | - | TGCGCCAGCAGCGGCGGTCTGGGAGACGGCTACACCTTC | CASSGGLGDGYTF